The clone carrying this T cell receptor (beta chain) was seen a single time. The antigen remains undetermined. The data derive from a study of T cell repertoires in cytomegalovirus infection. Overall study: An indication of both CMV infection and matching HLA type came from public TCR beta signatures.

TCRdb analysed the reads with MiXCR anew, one entry per CDR3 protein. This repertoire shows about 250,000 distinct CDR3 sequences, 17% found once; its top ten account for around half. Study-wide results and caveats: Ex vivo responses were dominated by HLA-C-restricted CMV-specific TCR beta clonotypes. Cumulative frequency of public TCR beta families picked out carriers of CMV plus the relevant HLA.

Germline V gene data show CDR1 as SNHLY and CDR2 as FYNNEI. V lost 4 bases to trimming and J lost 14 bases, with 15 bases between them. The CDR3 loop spans 12 amino acids. The rearrangement joins TRBV2 to TRBJ1-5; TRBD1 is a possible D gene (6 bases). The TCR originated in a human donor in good health (CMV status not recorded). Some clones in this sample may be carry-over from other donors' samples. What was sequenced was CD8+ T cells from PBMCs. The CDR3 DNA reads as TGTGCCAGCAGTGGGGGACACGAGCCAAAGCATTTT. It encodes CASSGGHEPKHF. Combining the CDR3 with reference TRBV2 and TRBJ1-5 gives the whole variable domain EPEVTQTPSHQVTQMGQEVILRCVPISNHLYFYWYRQILGQKVEFLVSFYNNEISEKSEIFDDQFSVERPDGSNFTLKIRSTKLEDSAMYFCASSGGHEPKHFGDGTRLSIL.